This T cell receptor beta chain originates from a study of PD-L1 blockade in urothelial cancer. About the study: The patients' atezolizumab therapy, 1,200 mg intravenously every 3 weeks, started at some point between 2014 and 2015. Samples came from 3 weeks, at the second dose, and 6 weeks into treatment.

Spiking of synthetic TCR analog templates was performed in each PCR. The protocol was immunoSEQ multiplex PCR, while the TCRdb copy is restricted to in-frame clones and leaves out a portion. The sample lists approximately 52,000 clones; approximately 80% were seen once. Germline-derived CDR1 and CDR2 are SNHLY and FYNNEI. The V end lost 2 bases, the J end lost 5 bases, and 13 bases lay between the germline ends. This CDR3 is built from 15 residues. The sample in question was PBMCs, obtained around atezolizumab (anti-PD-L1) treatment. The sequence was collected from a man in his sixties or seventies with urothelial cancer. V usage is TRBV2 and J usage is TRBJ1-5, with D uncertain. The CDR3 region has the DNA TGTGCCAGCAGTGAAACTCCGGTGACATATCAGCCCCAGCATTTT. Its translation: CASSETPVTYQPQHF.